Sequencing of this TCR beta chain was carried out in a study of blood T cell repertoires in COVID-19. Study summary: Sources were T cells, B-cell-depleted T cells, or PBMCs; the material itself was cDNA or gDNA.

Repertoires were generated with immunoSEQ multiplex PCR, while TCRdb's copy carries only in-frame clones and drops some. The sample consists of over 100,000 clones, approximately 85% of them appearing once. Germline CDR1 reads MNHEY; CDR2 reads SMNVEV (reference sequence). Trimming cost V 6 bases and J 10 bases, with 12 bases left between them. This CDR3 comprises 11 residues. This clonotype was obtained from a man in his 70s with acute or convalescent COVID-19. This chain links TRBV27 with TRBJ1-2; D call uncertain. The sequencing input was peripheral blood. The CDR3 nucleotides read TGTGCCAGCAGCCCCGGCGGGGTCTACACCTTC. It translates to CASSPGGVYTF.